The T cell receptor beta chain described here comes from a study of T cells in localized non-small cell lung cancer. Study results and caveats: Uninvolved adjacent lung showed the highest T cell clonality, exceeding tumor. The study linked higher blood T cell density to longer overall survival. Adjacent lung tissue had a median about 52 of the top 100 clones found in the tumor.

V lost 5 bases and J lost 3, with 10 bases in between. Germline CDR1 MNHEY, CDR2 SVGAGI. This CDR3 has 13 amino acids. Produced via immunoSEQ multiplex PCR; TCRdb's table is partial and in-frame only. Among 35,000 or so clones listed, roughly 85% were seen once. Regarding this clone: Its specificity is unknown.

The chain combines TRBV6-5 with TRBJ1-2; D is perhaps TRBD1 (5 bases). This specimen consisted of peripheral blood, obtained before any cancer treatment. The sequence was obtained from a woman aged 40-75 years with stage I lung adenocarcinoma. CDR3 nucleotide sequence: TGTGCCAGCAGTCCCGGACACTACTATGGCTACACCTTC. Translation gives CASSPGHYYGYTF.